This T cell receptor (beta chain) stems from a study of blood T cell repertoires in COVID-19. V was pared by 4 bases and J by 2 bases, with 12 bases of the junction left unmatched. Germline assignment: CDR1 LGHNA and CDR2 YNFKEQ. The CDR3 sequence is 18 residues long. Donors were grouped by their self-reported clinical history. The assay was immunoSEQ multiplex PCR, and TCRdb's table has in-frame clones only and misses some. The sample carries some 230,000 clones, approximately 82% recorded once. The chain uses TRBV4-2 and TRBJ2-3, with 10 bases aligning to TRBD2. The sequenced material came from PBMCs or T cells enriched from blood (not recorded which). The origin of this receptor is a man aged 35-49 years who had recovered from COVID-19. The CDR3 coding sequence is TGTGCCAGCAGCCCGAAGCCAATAGCGGGGGGTAACACAGATACGCAGTATTTT. Its protein is CASSPKPIAGGNTDTQYF.